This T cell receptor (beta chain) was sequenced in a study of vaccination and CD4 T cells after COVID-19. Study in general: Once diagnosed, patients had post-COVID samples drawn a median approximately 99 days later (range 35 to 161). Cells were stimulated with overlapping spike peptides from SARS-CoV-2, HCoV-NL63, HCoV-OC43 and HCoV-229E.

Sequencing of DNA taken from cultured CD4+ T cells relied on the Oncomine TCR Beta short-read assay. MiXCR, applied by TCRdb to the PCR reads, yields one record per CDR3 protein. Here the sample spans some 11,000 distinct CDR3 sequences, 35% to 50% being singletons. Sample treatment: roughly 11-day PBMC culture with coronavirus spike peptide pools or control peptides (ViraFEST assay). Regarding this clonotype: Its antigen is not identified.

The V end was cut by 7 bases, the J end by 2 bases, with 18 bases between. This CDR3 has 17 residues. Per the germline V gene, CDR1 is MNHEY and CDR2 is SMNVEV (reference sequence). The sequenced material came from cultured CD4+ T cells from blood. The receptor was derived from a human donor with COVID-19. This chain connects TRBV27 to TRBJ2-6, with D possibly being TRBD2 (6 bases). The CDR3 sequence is CASTSAGIFPGANVLTF. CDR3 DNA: TGTGCCAGCACTAGCGCGGGGATCTTTCCTGGGGCCAACGTCCTGACTTTC.